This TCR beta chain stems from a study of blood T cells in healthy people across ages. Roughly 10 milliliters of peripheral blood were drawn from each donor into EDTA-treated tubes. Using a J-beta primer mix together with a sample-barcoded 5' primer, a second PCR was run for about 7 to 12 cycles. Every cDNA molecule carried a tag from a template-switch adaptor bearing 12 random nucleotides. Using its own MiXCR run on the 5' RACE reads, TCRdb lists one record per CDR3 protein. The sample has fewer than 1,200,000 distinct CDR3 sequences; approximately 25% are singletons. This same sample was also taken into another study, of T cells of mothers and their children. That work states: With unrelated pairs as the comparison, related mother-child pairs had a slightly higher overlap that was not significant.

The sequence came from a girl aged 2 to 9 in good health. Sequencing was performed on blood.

The DNA for the CDR3 is TGTGCCAGCAGCCCGGGGGCGAGAAGTGACATTCAGTACTTC. Its translation: CASSPGARSDIQYF. V and J are TRBV7-3 and TRBJ2-4; D possibly matches TRBD1 or TRBD2 (6 bases each). CDR3 length: 14 residues. Per germline, CDR1 SGHTA and CDR2 FQGTGA. V gave up 5 bases and J gave up 8 bases, with 16 bases separating them.